What follows are 9 T cell receptor beta chains derived from one specimen sequenced in a study of molecular identifiers for immune sequencing clone quantification. In TCRdb, the PCR reads were re-called with MiXCR into one record per CDR3 protein. Here the sample spans more than 50,000 distinct CDR3 sequences, over 15% being singletons. The material sequenced was naive CD8+ T cells from blood, with Jurkat cell RNA spiked in. Stated subset: FACS-sorted CD8+CD4-CCR7+CD45RA+ naive T cells. Receptors were obtained from a human donor in good health. Some libraries in this study had Jurkat cell RNA spiked in.

For this clonotype: This clone may be a read error of a much larger clone one base away. The V and J genes are TRBV19 and TRBJ2-6; D may match TRBD1 or TRBD2 (5 bases each). CDR3 length equals 18 residues. Germline V gene data show CDR1 as LNHDA and CDR2 as SQIVND (reference sequence). The CDR3 bases are TGTGCCAGTGGGAGCCTGGGACGGCAGAGCTCTGGGGCCGACGTCCTGACTTTC. It is translated as CASGSLGRQSSGADVLTF.

This clonotype is medium-sized by share. The chain links TRBV7-2 to TRBJ2-7, with 7 nucleotides matching TRBD2. After removal of 7 bases from V and 2 bases from J, the junction contained 11 bases not matched to a gene. The germline V gene has CDR1 SGHTA and CDR2 FQGNSA. This CDR3 comprises 15 residues. The CDR3 sequence is CASTPGRDYAYEQYF. The CDR3 DNA is TGTGCCAGCACCCCGGGCCGGGACTACGCCTACGAGCAGTACTTC.

As concerns this clonotype: The junction differs from germline at one of its ends, possibly a read error. The V gene is TRBV6-2 or TRBV6-3, the J gene TRBJ2-3, with D perhaps TRBD1 (5 bases). Per germline, CDR1 MNHEY and CDR2 SVGEGT. The CDR3 covers 18 residues. CDR3 bases: TGTGCCAGCGGTTACTCCTATACCGACAGCACTAGCACAGATACGCAGTATTTT. Protein product: CASGYSYTDSTSTDTQYF.

The chain uses TRBV6-5 and TRBJ2-7; D call uncertain. Germline lookup yields CDR1 MNHEY and CDR2 SVGAGI. This CDR3 spans 12 amino acids. With 8 bases removed from V and 4 bases from J, the gap between germline ends came to 12 bases. The CDR3 protein is CASPTPRYEQYF. CDR3 bases: TGTGCCAGCCCGACACCTCGATACGAGCAGTACTTC.

This clonotype came up many times. The CDR3 sequence: CASSHGQGPRTEAFF. The CDR3 DNA reads as TGTGCCAGCAGCCACGGACAGGGCCCGAGGACTGAAGCTTTCTTT. The chain has TRBV7-9 and TRBJ1-1; 8 positions match TRBD1. V trimming: 5 bases; J trimming: 5 bases; junction bases outside the gene matches: 10. The CDR3 is made up of 15 amino acids. Germline V lookup: CDR1 SEHNR, CDR2 FQNEAQ (reference sequence).

The V call is TRBV6-1, the J call TRBJ2-1; possibly TRBD2 for D (6 bases). Looked up from germline, CDR1 is MNHNS and CDR2 is SASEGT. This CDR3 is 15 amino acids long. V lost 6 bases and J 0 bases, leaving 12 bases between the germline ends. Here the CDR3 reads CASRNGGSSYNEQFF. CDR3 sequence (DNA): TGTGCCAGCAGAAATGGAGGGAGCTCCTACAATGAGCAGTTCTTC.

In its sample, this clonotype was seen a few times. The chain joins TRBV4-1 to TRBJ1-5; D ambiguous. V gave up 4 bases and J gave up 3 bases, with 10 bases separating them. CDR1 and CDR2 (germline): MGHRA, YSYEKL. This CDR3 is 14 amino acids long. CDR3 coding DNA: TGCGCCAGCAGCCCCTTTGGAGACAATCAGCCCCAGCATTTT. This translates into CASSPFGDNQPQHF.

This rearrangement joins TRBV11-2 to TRBJ2-2; 12 bases map to TRBD2. From germline, CDR1 is SGHAT and CDR2 FQNNGV. The CDR3 runs 17 residues. V lost 3 bases and J lost 5; bases outside the gene matches: 7. The CDR3, as DNA: TGTGCCAGCAGCTTCCCCGGAACTAGCGGGAGGACCGGGGAGCTGTTTTTT. Encoded protein: CASSFPGTSGRTGELFF.

This clonotype was seen a few times. The V gene is TRBV7-9, the J gene TRBJ2-1; no clear D gene. This CDR3 is built from 13 residues. Germline V gene lookup returns CDR1 SEHNR and CDR2 FQNEAQ (reference sequence). Trimming took off 6 bases at V and 4 bases at J, with 10 bases between the two ends. The CDR3 nucleotides are TGTGCCAGCAGACCGGACGGATACAATGAGCAGTTCTTC. This gives the protein CASRPDGYNEQFF. The variable domain in full, with the rest retrieved from reference TRBV7-9 and TRBJ2-1, is DTGVSQNPRHKITKRGQNVTFRCDPISEHNRLYWYRQTLGQGPEFLTYFQNEAQLEKSRLLSDRFSAERPKGSFSTLEIQRTEQGDSAMYLCASRPDGYNEQFFGPGTRLTVL.